This TCR beta chain was captured by sequencing in a study of monozygotic twins with inflammatory bowel disease. Findings of the study overall: IBD-affected twins scored below their healthy co-twins in TCRbeta diversity (inverse Simpson). Limited statistical power may explain no repertoire similarity difference between concordant and discordant twins. Evidence did not back any single strong signal or clonotype linked to IBD.

TCRdb reprocessed the 5' RACE reads and stores each CDR3 protein as one record, lacking DNA. The sample data list some 160,000 distinct CDR3 sequences. Germline CDR1 and CDR2: LNHDA and SQIVND (reference sequence). The length of the CDR3 is 15 residues. Someone took an approximately 2.5 ml blood sample from each of the donors. Points on this clonotype: The antigen is unknown.

The origin of this receptor is a human donor with ulcerative colitis or Crohn's disease, or a healthy co-twin of an affected twin (not recorded which). The specimen was blood. The chain uses TRBV19 and TRBJ2-2. CDR3 residues: CASSMWPINTGELFF.